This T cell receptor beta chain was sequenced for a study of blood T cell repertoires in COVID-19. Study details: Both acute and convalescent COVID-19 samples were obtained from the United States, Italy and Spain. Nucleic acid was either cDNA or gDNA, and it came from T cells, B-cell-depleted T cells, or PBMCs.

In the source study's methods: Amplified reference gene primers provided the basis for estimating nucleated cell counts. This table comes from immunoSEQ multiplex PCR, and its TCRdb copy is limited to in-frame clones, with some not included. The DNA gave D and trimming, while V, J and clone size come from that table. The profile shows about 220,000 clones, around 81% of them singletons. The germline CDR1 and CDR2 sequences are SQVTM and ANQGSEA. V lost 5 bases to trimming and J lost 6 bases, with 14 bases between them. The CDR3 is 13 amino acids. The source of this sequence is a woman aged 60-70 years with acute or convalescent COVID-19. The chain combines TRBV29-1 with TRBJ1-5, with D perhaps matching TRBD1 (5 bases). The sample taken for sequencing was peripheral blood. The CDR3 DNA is TGCAGCGTTATCATAGGGGTCGGTCAGCCCCAGCATTTT. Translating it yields CSVIIGVGQPQHF.